Listed below are T cell receptor beta chains from one sample, sequenced in a study of OX40 agonist ivuxolimab in advanced cancers. The protocol was immunoSEQ multiplex PCR, while the TCRdb copy is restricted to in-frame clones and leaves out a portion. Seen here are about 44,000 clones, approximately 80% observed once, and the top ten hold approximately 6.8%. Sequencing used CD4+ or CD8+ T cells sorted from blood, obtained in a trial of the OX40 agonist ivuxolimab. These receptors were obtained from an adult with an advanced solid tumor such as melanoma, head and neck, liver or kidney cancer. The CDR3 runs from the conserved cysteine through the conserved F or W. The order of the fields is D gene, J gene, CDR3 length, V gene, clone size, CDR3 protein, CDR3 DNA. The D gene is left open where the match is weak. Expanded clones get a size class; other rows say once, few or many, or leave the size out.

D: NA
J: TRBJ2-2
length: 14
V: TRBV9
size: NA
CDR3: CASSPRGGSGELFF
DNA: TGTGCCAGCAGCCCCCGTGGGGGAAGCGGGGAGCTGTTTTTT

D: NA
J: TRBJ1-6
length: 15
V: TRBV4-3
size: once
CDR3: CASSQGGAASSPLHF
DNA: TGCGCCAGCAGCCAAGGTGGGGCAGCAAGTTCACCCCTCCACTTT

D: NA
J: TRBJ2-1
length: 15
V: TRBV13
size: NA
CDR3: CASSLDVADYNEQFF
DNA: TGTGCCAGCAGCTTAGATGTAGCGGACTACAATGAGCAGTTCTTC

D: NA
J: TRBJ2-1
length: 15
V: TRBV25-1
size: NA
CDR3: CASSAISLSYNEQFF
DNA: TGTGCCAGCAGTGCTATTTCCCTGTCCTACAATGAGCAGTTCTTC

D: NA
J: TRBJ2-7
length: 14
V: TRBV5-1
size: NA
CDR3: CASSLLGGSYEQYF
DNA: TGCGCCAGCAGCTTGCTAGGGGGCTCCTACGAGCAGTACTTC

D: NA
J: TRBJ2-3
length: 14
V: TRBV10-2
size: NA
CDR3: CASNIGQITDTQYF
DNA: TGCGCCAGCAACATTGGTCAGATCACAGATACGCAGTATTTT

D: NA
J: TRBJ2-1
length: 13
V: TRBV19
size: NA
CDR3: CASSITKDNEQFF
DNA: TGTGCCAGTAGTATTACTAAAGACAATGAGCAGTTCTTC

D: NA
J: TRBJ1-5
length: 13
V: TRBV15
size: NA
CDR3: CATSWATNQPQHF
DNA: TGTGCCACCTCGTGGGCTACCAATCAGCCCCAGCATTTT

D: NA
J: TRBJ1-5
length: 18
V: TRBV21-1
size: once
CDR3: CASSKRGSDRFSNQPQHF
DNA: TGTGCCAGCAGCAAGAGGGGAAGCGACAGATTTAGCAATCAGCCCCAGCATTTT

D: NA
J: TRBJ2-1
length: 11
V: TRBV2
size: NA
CDR3: CASTVYNEQFF
DNA: TGTGCCAGCACTGTCTACAATGAGCAGTTCTTC

D: NA
J: TRBJ1-6
length: 14
V: TRBV30
size: NA
CDR3: CAWSVRGRNSPLHF
DNA: TGTGCCTGGAGTGTAAGGGGCAGAAATTCACCCCTCCACTTT

D: NA
J: TRBJ2-1
length: 13
V: TRBV7-2
size: NA
CDR3: CASGPKGYNEQFF
DNA: TGTGCCAGCGGCCCTAAAGGCTACAATGAGCAGTTCTTC

D: NA
J: TRBJ1-6
length: 13
V: TRBV11-2
size: NA
CDR3: CASSPDSGGTLHF
DNA: TGTGCCAGCAGCCCCGATTCGGGAGGAACCCTCCACTTT